This T cell receptor beta chain emerged from a study of shared clonotypes between healthy human individuals. The CDR3 spans 14 residues. The ends lost 7 bases at V and 5 bases at J; junction bases unmatched: 6. Germline lookup yields CDR1 SGHNT and CDR2 YYREEE (reference sequence). Sequencing was performed with immunoSEQ multiplex PCR; in TCRdb, only in-frame clones are kept and a portion is missing. The sample has about 2 million clones; roughly 94% are singletons. The clonotype was recovered from a man aged 18 to 29 in good health. The sequenced sample consisted of naive CD4+ T cells sorted from blood. Subset given: CD45RA+ positively selected. This rearrangement joins TRBV5-4 to TRBJ2-2, with TRBD1 matching 9 bases. Written as DNA, the CDR3 is TGTGCCAGCTGGGGACAGGGAGCAACCGGGGAGCTGTTTTTT. Translation: CASWGQGATGELFF.